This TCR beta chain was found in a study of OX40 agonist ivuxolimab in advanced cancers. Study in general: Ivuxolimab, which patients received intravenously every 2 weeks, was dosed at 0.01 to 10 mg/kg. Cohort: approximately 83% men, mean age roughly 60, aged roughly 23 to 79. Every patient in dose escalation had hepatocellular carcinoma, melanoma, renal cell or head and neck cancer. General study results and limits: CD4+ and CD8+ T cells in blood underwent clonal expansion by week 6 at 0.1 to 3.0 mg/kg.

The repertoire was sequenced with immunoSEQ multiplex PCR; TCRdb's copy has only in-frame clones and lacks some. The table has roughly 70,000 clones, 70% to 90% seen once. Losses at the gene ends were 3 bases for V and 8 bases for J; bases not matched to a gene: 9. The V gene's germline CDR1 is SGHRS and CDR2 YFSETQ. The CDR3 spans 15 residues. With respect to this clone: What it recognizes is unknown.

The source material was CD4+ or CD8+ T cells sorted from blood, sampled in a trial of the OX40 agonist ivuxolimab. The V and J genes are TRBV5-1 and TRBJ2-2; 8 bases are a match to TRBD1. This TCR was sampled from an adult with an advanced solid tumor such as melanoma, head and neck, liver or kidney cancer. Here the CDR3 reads CASSSQQGAEGELFF. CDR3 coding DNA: TGCGCCAGCAGCTCTCAGCAGGGGGCTGAGGGGGAGCTGTTTTTT.